Each of the 30 T cell receptor beta chains below was sequenced from the same sample in a study of vaccination and CD4 T cells after COVID-19 (dated by TCRdb to between 2022 and 2023). The meaning of the sample's treatment or condition label: approximately 10-day PBMC culture with coronavirus spike peptide pools or control peptides (ViraFEST assay). The receptor library was made with PCR. Instrument used: Illumina iSeq 100. At the Johns Hopkins FTIC core, DNA from the cultured CD4+ T cells underwent TCR sequencing with the Oncomine TCR Beta short-read assay. TCRdb's own reprocessing of the public reads used fastp at Q25 and MiXCR and kept productive beta chains. Entries that share a CDR3 protein sequence are merged under the most common genes and DNA. In all, the sample holds 13,000 or so distinct CDR3 sequences, and roughly half of those were seen once. Clones ranked in the top ten supply roughly a sixth of the sample.

Their antigens are not known. Sequenced material: CD4+ T cells from blood, cultured in vitro. These receptors originate from a human donor who had recovered from COVID-19.

This rearrangement joins TRBV20-1 to TRBJ1-1, with TRBD1 matching over 7 bases. Trimming cost V 2 bases and J 0 bases; bases outside gene matches: 3. The length of the CDR3 is 14 residues. The germline V gene has CDR1 DFQATT and CDR2 SNEGSKA (reference sequence). DNA of the CDR3: TGCAGTGCTAGAAGAGGGGGCATGAACACTGAAGCTTTCTTT. It specifies CSARRGGMNTEAFF.

The chain combines TRBV6-4 with TRBJ2-2, with 9 bases that match TRBD1. CDR3 length: 14 amino acids. After removal of 3 bases from V and 4 bases from J, the junction contained 0 bases not matched to a gene. The germline V gene has CDR1 MRHNA and CDR2 SNTAGT. CDR3 region: CASSEGQGTGELFF. The CDR3, as DNA: TGTGCCAGCAGTGAGGGACAGGGCACCGGGGAGCTGTTTTTT.

The V call is TRBV6-5, the J call TRBJ2-7; D might be TRBD2 (7 bases). Trimming took off 3 bases at V and 8 bases at J, with 20 bases between the two ends. The germline V gene encodes CDR1 MNHEY and CDR2 SVGAGI. There are 15 residues in the CDR3. The CDR3 nucleotides read TGTGCCAGCAGTTATGAGATTGCGGGGGCAAAAAAGCAGTACTTC. It codes for CASSYEIAGAKKQYF.

The chain combines TRBV15 with TRBJ1-2; no clear D. The CDR3 totals 13 residues. Trimming stripped 6 bases from V and 5 bases from J, with 13 bases between. Germline V gene lookup returns CDR1 LNHNV and CDR2 YYDKDF (reference sequence). The CDR3 DNA sequence: TGTGCCACCAGTCCGGACGGTAGATATGGCTACACCTTC. Translated: CATSPDGRYGYTF.

The CDR3 region is CASSFRGQRDTQYF. CDR3 in DNA: TGTGCCAGCAGTTTCCGGGGGCAACGGGATACGCAGTATTTT. The chain carries TRBV12-3 or TRBV12-4 and TRBJ2-3; D may correspond to TRBD1 or TRBD2 (6 bases each). The CDR3 contains 14 residues. Trimming pared 3 bases from V and 6 bases from J, leaving 13 bases between.

The chain carries TRBV12-3 or TRBV12-4 and TRBJ2-5; 9 nucleotides match TRBD2. Unmatched junction bases numbered 11, after V lost 7 bases and J lost 5 bases. The CDR3 is made up of 15 amino acids. The CDR3 is CASTKAGGPGETQYF. DNA of the CDR3: TGTGCCAGCACTAAGGCGGGAGGGCCTGGGGAGACCCAGTACTTC.

The chain joins TRBV28 to TRBJ2-3; perhaps D is TRBD1 or TRBD2 (6 bases each). V was pared by 8 bases and J by 1 base, with 10 bases between. This CDR3 is built from 13 residues. CDR1 is MDHEN and CDR2 is SYDVKM in the germline V gene. The CDR3 DNA reads TGTGCCAGCGGGGGCGGGGGCACAGATACGCAGTATTTT. This gives the protein CASGGGGTDTQYF.

The sample holds one count of this clonotype. The gene calls are TRBV6-5 and TRBJ1-6; tentatively, D is TRBD1 (5 bases). Germline values: CDR1 MNHEY, CDR2 SVGAGI. V dropped 4 bases and J dropped 3 bases, with 10 bases sitting between them. CDR3 length: 15 amino acids. CDR3 loop: CASSFHRNYNSPLHF. The DNA for the CDR3 is TGTGCCAGCAGTTTCCACAGGAACTATAATTCACCCCTCCACTTT.

The rearrangement uses TRBV12-3 or TRBV12-4 and TRBJ2-7, with D unresolved. Between the trimmed V and J ends, which lost 2 bases and 3 bases, there was a span of 5 bases. The CDR3 is 12 residues long. CDR3 sequence: CASSLNGYEQYF. In nucleotides, the CDR3 is TGTGCCAGCAGTTTAAACGGCTACGAGCAGTACTTC.

This clonotype has a handful of counts. This chain's CDR3 is CASSLWGGRSNQPQHF. In DNA, the CDR3 is TGTGCCAGCAGTTTATGGGGGGGGAGGAGCAATCAGCCCCAGCATTTT. V and J are TRBV28 and TRBJ1-5; D may be TRBD1 (5 bases). Trimming stripped 0 bases from V and 1 base from J, with 10 bases between. CDR1 is MDHEN, CDR2 SYDVKM, per germline. CDR3 length: 16 residues.

V gene TRBV5-4 combines with J gene TRBJ1-6; the D gene is possibly TRBD1 (5 bases). The V end lost 6 bases, the J end lost 13 bases, and 20 bases lay between the germline ends. There are 14 residues in the CDR3. CDR1 is SGHNT and CDR2 is YYREEE in the germline V gene (reference sequence). The CDR3 region is CASTLGDRPGPLHF. The CDR3, as DNA: TGTGCCAGCACCCTGGGGGACCGACCGGGGCCCCTCCACTTT. The complete variable domain, with remaining parts taken from reference TRBV5-4 and TRBJ1-6, reads ETGVTQSPTHLIKTRGQQVTLRCSSQSGHNTVSWYQQALGQGPQFIFQYYREEENGRGNFPPRFSGLQFPNYSSELNVNALELDDSALYLCASTLGDRPGPLHFGNGTRLTVT.

This clonotype is medium-sized (0.01 to 0.1%). The V call is TRBV18, the J call TRBJ1-1; the match to TRBD1 covers 7 bases. The CDR3 consists of 14 residues. Trimming cost V 3 bases and J 8 bases; bases outside gene matches: 9. Germline V lookup: CDR1 KGHSH, CDR2 LQKENI. The CDR3 DNA is TGTGCCAGCTCACCGATGACAGGGCAGGGGGAAGCTTTCTTT. Amino acid sequence: CASSPMTGQGEAFF.

The CDR3 loop is CASSYAGGPREQYF. The CDR3 nucleotides read TGTGCCAGCAGTTACGCGGGAGGGCCCCGCGAGCAGTACTTC. The chain has TRBV6-5 and TRBJ2-7; 9 nucleotides align to TRBD2. The CDR3 contains 14 residues. CDR1 and CDR2 from the germline V gene are MNHEY and SVGAGI. Trimming cost V 2 bases and J 6 bases; bases outside gene matches: 5.

This chain uses TRBV24-1 with TRBJ2-1, with 10 bases matching TRBD2. The germline gives CDR1 KGHDR, CDR2 SFDVKD. After removal of 0 bases from V and 10 bases from J, the junction contained 2 bases not matched to a gene. This CDR3 is built from 14 residues. Written as DNA, the CDR3 is TGTGCCACCAGTGATTTGACTAGCGGGGCGGAGCAGTTCTTC. Amino acids: CATSDLTSGAEQFF.

A few counts support this clonotype. The CDR3 loop reads CASSPTSTTNTGELFF. CDR3 in DNA: TGTGCCAGCAGTCCTACTAGCACCACGAACACCGGGGAGCTGTTTTTT. This chain joins TRBV7-2 and TRBJ2-2, with a weak D call TRBD2 (6 bases). The CDR3 runs to 16 residues. CDR1 SGHTA and CDR2 FQGNSA come from the germline V gene. The V gene lost 6 bases and the J gene lost 0 bases, with 14 bases spanning the gap.

This rearrangement joins TRBV11-2 to TRBJ1-6; D is undetermined. This CDR3 spans 14 amino acids. The germline gives CDR1 SGHAT, CDR2 FQNNGV. Between the trimmed V and J ends, which lost 0 bases and 10 bases, there was a span of 10 bases. The CDR3 protein is CASSLEGVGSPLHF. In DNA, the CDR3 is TGTGCCAGCAGCTTAGAGGGCGTCGGGTCACCCCTCCACTTT.

This chain links TRBV7-9 with TRBJ2-1; D is perhaps TRBD2 (5 bases). The germline CDR1 and CDR2 sequences are SEHNR and FQNEAQ (reference sequence). The CDR3 length is 12 residues. Trimming pared 1 base from V and 10 bases from J, leaving 8 bases between. The CDR3 region is CASSLEQREQFF. DNA of the CDR3: TGTGCCAGCAGCTTAGAGCAGCGGGAGCAGTTCTTC.

This clonotype counts as medium-sized. The chain links TRBV18 to TRBJ1-2; D is unclear. The ends were cut back, 6 bases at V and 1 base at J, with 15 bases in the middle. Germline V gives CDR1 KGHSH, CDR2 LQKENI. This CDR3 is 15 amino acids long. The CDR3: CASSQSFIGNYGYTF. CDR3 bases: TGTGCCAGCTCCCAGAGCTTCATCGGTAACTATGGCTACACCTTC.

This clonotype was seen a handful of times. The chain joins TRBV30 to TRBJ1-5; a weak D match, TRBD1 (6 bases). Trimming shortened V by 0 bases and J by 6 bases, and 9 bases separated the two germline ends. Germline loops: CDR1 GTSNPN, CDR2 SVGIG (reference sequence). The CDR3 extends over 13 amino acids. CDR3 amino acids: CAWSVQGIQPQHF. The CDR3 nucleotides read TGTGCCTGGAGTGTACAGGGTATTCAGCCCCAGCATTTT.

The genes are TRBV30 and TRBJ2-2; 7 bases agree with TRBD1. Germline values: CDR1 GTSNPN, CDR2 SVGIG (reference sequence). CDR3 size: 14 residues. V dropped 7 bases and J dropped 4; count of bases not matched to a gene: 9. The CDR3 region is CAYSTGRGTGELFF. In DNA form, the CDR3 reads TGTGCCTACTCGACAGGGCGAGGCACCGGGGAGCTGTTTTTT.

This chain uses TRBV18 with TRBJ2-7; D ambiguous. The J call may be in error: the DNA end matches TRBJ2-5 better. The CDR3 covers 11 residues. Germline loops: CDR1 KGHSH, CDR2 LQKENI. The CDR3 DNA reads TGTGCCAGCTCACCTGATGAGACCCAGTACTTC. As protein: CASSPDETQYF.

This clonotype was seen only a few times. The chain links TRBV7-2 to TRBJ2-7; 11 bases fit TRBD2. With 5 bases clipped from V and 0 bases from J, the junction kept 12 bases outside the gene matches. Per germline, CDR1 SGHTA and CDR2 FQGNSA. The CDR3 is made up of 18 amino acids. This chain's CDR3 is CASSVSGTSGGNSYEQYF. The DNA of the CDR3 is TGTGCCAGCAGCGTGTCCGGGACTAGCGGTGGGAACTCCTACGAGCAGTACTTC.

CDR3 in DNA: TGTGCCAGCAGCCTAGGGCGGCGGGAGGGCCTGGATACGCAGTATTTT. Protein product: CASSLGRREGLDTQYF. The V and J genes are TRBV11-3 and TRBJ2-3; 9 bases are shared with TRBD2. Trimming removed 5 bases from V and 6 bases from J; junction bases left unmatched: 12. Germline V gene data show CDR1 as SGHNT and CDR2 as YENEEA. The CDR3 consists of 16 residues.

The chain employs TRBV6-5 and TRBJ2-7; the match to TRBD2 covers 12 bases. Germline CDR1 reads MNHEY; CDR2 reads SVGAGI. V lost 0 bases and J lost 2; bases outside the gene matches: 5. This CDR3 has 17 amino acids. In DNA form, the CDR3 reads TGTGCCAGCAGTTACTCGACTAGCGGGGGAGAGGCCTACGAGCAGTACTTC. Translation gives CASSYSTSGGEAYEQYF.

The chain employs TRBV5-1 and TRBJ2-5; D unclear. Between the trimmed V and J ends, which lost 3 bases and 0 bases, there was a span of 3 bases. The CDR3 consists of 12 residues. Germline CDR1 reads SGHRS; CDR2 reads YFSETQ. The CDR3 DNA sequence: TGCGCCAGCAGCTCGTACCAAGAGACCCAGTACTTC. Protein: CASSSYQETQYF.

This chain connects TRBV18 to TRBJ2-1; D assignment may be TRBD1 or TRBD2 (6 bases each). CDR1 is KGHSH and CDR2 is LQKENI in the germline V gene. Trimming stripped 3 bases from V and 2 bases from J, with 26 bases between. This CDR3 has 20 amino acids. The CDR3 nucleotides read TGTGCCAGCTCACCGCAAGGGGGGCAAAGGGGGTCAGGGGCCTACAATGAGCAGTTCTTC. This codes for CASSPQGGQRGSGAYNEQFF.

The chain carries TRBV6-1 and TRBJ2-7; TRBD2 agrees at 7 bases. Germline loops: CDR1 MNHNS, CDR2 SASEGT. The CDR3 covers 16 residues. The J segment lost 5 bases and the V segment lost 5 bases, leaving 15 bases of the junction unmatched. The CDR3 nucleotides read TGTGCCAGCAGTCTGGGGGGGGTTCGAGGGGCCAACGAGCAGTACTTC. Its protein is CASSLGGVRGANEQYF.

The chain recombines TRBV6-2 or TRBV6-3 with TRBJ2-1, with 7 bases identical to TRBD2. This CDR3 spans 15 amino acids. V lost 0 bases to trimming and J lost 8 bases; unmatched junction nucleotides: 7. In germline, CDR1 is MNHEY, CDR2 SVGEGT. In nucleotides, the CDR3 is TGTGCCAGCAGTTACTCGGGGGGAGGGCCTTATGAGCAGTTCTTC. Translation: CASSYSGGGPYEQFF.

The rearrangement uses TRBV20-1 and TRBJ1-5; TRBD1 agrees at 7 bases. Germline V gene data show CDR1 as DFQATT and CDR2 as SNEGSKA (reference sequence). The CDR3 length is 15 residues. V shed 4 bases and J 4 bases; nucleotides not matched to a gene: 10. Here the CDR3 reads CSATRDSDPNQPQHF. CDR3 sequence (DNA): TGCAGTGCTACAAGGGACAGCGACCCGAATCAGCCCCAGCATTTT.

The V and J genes are TRBV7-9 and TRBJ1-2, with 8 bases that match TRBD1. Germline CDR1 is SEHNR and CDR2 is FQNEAQ (reference sequence). The CDR3 contains 15 residues. V was pared by 7 bases and J by 0 bases, with 7 bases of the junction left unmatched. The CDR3 DNA follows: TGTGCCAGCACCCCTCTACAGGGGGCTAACTATGGCTACACCTTC. This codes for CASTPLQGANYGYTF.